The sequence of this T cell receptor (beta chain) was determined in a study of read filtering for tumor transcriptome and immune sequencing. Overall study results and limits: Without single-read clonotypes, shared clonotype proportions correlated more between IR-seq and RNA-seq. Sorted CD138-negative bone marrow cells were not purified T cells. In IR-seq, single-read clonotypes were roughly 82% of clonotypes but roughly 3.5% of reads.

This clonotype was observed a handful of times. Its antigen is unknown. A much bigger clone sits one base away, suggesting this may be a read error. V lost 5 bases and J 5 bases, leaving 18 bases between the germline ends. The CDR3 has 15 amino acids. The V gene's germline CDR1 is SEHNR and CDR2 FQNEAQ (reference sequence). This library used around 400 ng RNA and molecular barcoded adaptors spanning alpha/delta and beta/gamma chains. TCRdb independently ran MiXCR on the reads; one entry per CDR3 protein. This repertoire shows roughly 56,000 distinct CDR3 sequences, approximately 19% found once; its top ten account for about an eighth.

The V call is TRBV7-9, the J call TRBJ2-5, with D possibly matching TRBD1 (6 bases). The sequencing sample was made of a population of CD138-negative cells sorted from bone marrow. This receptor was taken from a donor aged 40 or over with multiple myeloma. CDR3 in DNA: TGTGCCAGCAGCCCCCTCCGACAGGAGGTGGAGACCCAGTACTTC. Protein sequence: CASSPLRQEVETQYF.